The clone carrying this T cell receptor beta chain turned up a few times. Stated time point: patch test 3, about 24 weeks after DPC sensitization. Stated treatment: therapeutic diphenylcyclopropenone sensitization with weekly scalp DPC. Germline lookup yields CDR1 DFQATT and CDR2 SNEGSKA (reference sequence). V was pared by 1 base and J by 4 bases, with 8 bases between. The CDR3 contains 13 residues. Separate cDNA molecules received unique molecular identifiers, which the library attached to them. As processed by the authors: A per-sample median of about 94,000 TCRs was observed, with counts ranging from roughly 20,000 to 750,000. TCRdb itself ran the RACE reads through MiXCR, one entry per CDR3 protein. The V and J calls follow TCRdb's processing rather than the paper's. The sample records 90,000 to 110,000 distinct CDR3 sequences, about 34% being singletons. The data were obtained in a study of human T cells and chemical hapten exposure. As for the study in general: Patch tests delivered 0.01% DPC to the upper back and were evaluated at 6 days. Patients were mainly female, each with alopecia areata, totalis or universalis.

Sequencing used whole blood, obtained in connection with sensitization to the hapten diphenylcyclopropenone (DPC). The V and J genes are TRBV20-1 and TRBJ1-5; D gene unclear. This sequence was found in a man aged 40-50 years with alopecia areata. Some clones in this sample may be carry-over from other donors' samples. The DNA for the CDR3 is TGCAGTGCTAGAGGGAGGGAAAATCAGCCCCAGCATTTT. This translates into CSARGRENQPQHF.